This T cell receptor beta chain was sequenced in a study of blood T cell repertoires in COVID-19. As for the study in general: The origin of the acute and convalescent COVID-19 samples was the United States, Italy and Spain. From T cells, B-cell-depleted T cells, or PBMCs came the material, which was cDNA or gDNA.

Per the original data handling: Reference gene primers were amplified, and this amplification served to estimate nucleated cell counts. Generated by immunoSEQ multiplex PCR, the TCRdb table keeps only in-frame clones and is missing some. V, J and clone size reflect that table, while D and trimming were determined from the DNA. Among about 45,000 clones listed, roughly nine tenths were seen once. Material: peripheral blood. This receptor was identified in a human donor in a cohort sampled during active COVID-19.

The CDR3 coding sequence is TGTGCCAGTAGTATGGACAGATCAATCAGCCCCCAGCATTTT. Encoded protein: CASSMDRSISPQHF. The chain joins TRBV19 to TRBJ1-5, with D tentatively TRBD1 (6 bases). The CDR3 is 14 residues long. The germline V and J ends were trimmed by 3 bases and 10 bases, with 16 bases remaining between them. Germline CDR1 reads LNHDA; CDR2 reads SQIVND (reference sequence).